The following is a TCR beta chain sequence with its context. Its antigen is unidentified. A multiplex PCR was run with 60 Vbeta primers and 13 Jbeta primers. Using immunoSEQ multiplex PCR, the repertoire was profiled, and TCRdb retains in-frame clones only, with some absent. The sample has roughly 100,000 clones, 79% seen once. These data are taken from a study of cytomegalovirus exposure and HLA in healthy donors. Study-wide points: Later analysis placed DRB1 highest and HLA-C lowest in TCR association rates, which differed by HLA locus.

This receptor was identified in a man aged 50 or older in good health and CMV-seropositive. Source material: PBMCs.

The DNA of the CDR3 is TGTGCCAGCAGATTCGTTTTACAGTCGCGAAAATACTACGAGCAGTACTTC. This codes for CASRFVLQSRKYYEQYF. V usage is TRBV28 and J usage is TRBJ2-7; D uncertain. V was trimmed by 6 bases and J by 3 bases, leaving 24 bases between them. The CDR3 spans 17 residues. Per germline, CDR1 MDHEN and CDR2 SYDVKM.